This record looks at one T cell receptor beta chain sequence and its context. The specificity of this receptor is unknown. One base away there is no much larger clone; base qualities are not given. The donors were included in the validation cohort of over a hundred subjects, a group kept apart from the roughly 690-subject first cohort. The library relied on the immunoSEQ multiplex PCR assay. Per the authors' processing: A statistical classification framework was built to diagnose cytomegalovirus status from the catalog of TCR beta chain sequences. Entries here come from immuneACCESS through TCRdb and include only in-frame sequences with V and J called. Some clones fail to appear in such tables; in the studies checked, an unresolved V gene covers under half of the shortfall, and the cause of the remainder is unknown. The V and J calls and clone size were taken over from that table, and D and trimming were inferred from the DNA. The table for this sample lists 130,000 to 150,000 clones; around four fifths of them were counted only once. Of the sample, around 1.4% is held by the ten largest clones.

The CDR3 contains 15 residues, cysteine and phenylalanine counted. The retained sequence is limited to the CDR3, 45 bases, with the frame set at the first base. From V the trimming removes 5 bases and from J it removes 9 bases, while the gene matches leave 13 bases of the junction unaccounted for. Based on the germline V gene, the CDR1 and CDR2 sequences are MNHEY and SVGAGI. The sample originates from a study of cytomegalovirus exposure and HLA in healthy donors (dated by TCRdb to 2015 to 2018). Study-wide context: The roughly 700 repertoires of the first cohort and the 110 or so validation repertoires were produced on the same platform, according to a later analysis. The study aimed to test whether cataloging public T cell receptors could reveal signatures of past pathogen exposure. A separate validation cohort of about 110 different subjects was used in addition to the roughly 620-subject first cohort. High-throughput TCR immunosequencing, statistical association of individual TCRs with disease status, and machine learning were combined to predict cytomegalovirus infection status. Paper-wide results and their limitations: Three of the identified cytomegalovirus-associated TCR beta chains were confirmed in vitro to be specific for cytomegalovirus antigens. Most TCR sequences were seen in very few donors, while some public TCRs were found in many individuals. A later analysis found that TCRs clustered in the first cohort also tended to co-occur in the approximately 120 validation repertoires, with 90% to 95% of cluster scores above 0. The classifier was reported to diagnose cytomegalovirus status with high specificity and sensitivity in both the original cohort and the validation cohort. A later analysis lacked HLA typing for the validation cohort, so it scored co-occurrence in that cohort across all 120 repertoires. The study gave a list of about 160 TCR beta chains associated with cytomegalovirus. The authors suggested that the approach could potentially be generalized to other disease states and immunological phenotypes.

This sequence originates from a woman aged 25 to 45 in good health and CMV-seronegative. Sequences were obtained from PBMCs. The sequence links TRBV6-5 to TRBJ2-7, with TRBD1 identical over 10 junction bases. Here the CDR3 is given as CASSRGTGVRLGQYF. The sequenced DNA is TGTGCCAGCAGTCGCGGGACAGGGGTACGCCTTGGGCAGTACTTC.